Below, 29 T cell receptor beta chains from the same sample are listed, as sequenced in a study of Ad26.COV2.S vaccination and SARS-CoV-2 variants. TCRdb's copy holds only in-frame clones and misses some; the assay was immunoSEQ multiplex PCR. The sample holds approximately 340,000 clones, around 92% seen once. Source: peripheral blood, taken after recovery from COVID-19. The receptors were gathered from a human donor who had recovered from COVID-19.

The chain joins TRBV7-2 to TRBJ2-7, with 11 bases aligning to TRBD2. The V gene end was trimmed by 5 bases and the J gene end by 3 bases; junction bases not matched to a gene: 9. This CDR3 has 16 amino acids. Germline lookup yields CDR1 SGHTA and CDR2 FQGNSA. The CDR3 spells CASSPPGLAGGYEQYF. The CDR3 coding sequence is TGTGCCAGCAGCCCCCCGGGGCTAGCGGGGGGCTACGAGCAGTACTTC.

The rearrangement uses TRBV6-5 and TRBJ1-5, with 10 bases that match TRBD1. The germline gives CDR1 MNHEY, CDR2 SVGAGI. Losses at the gene ends were 6 bases for V and 7 bases for J; bases not matched to a gene: 9. CDR3 length: 15 amino acids. The CDR3 loop is CASRVSTGGRQPQHF. In nucleotides, the CDR3 is TGTGCCAGCAGGGTATCGACAGGGGGCCGGCAGCCCCAGCATTTT.

V is TRBV5-6 and J is TRBJ2-5; D is ambiguous. Germline V CDR1 and CDR2: SGHDT, YYEEEE. The length of the CDR3 is 16 residues. Deletions cut 3 bases from V and 2 bases from J, with 17 bases between. CDR3 nucleotides: TGTGCCAGCAGCTCTCTAGGCCGGCAGGAGCAAGAGACCCAGTACTTC. Amino acids: CASSSLGRQEQETQYF.

The chain combines TRBV5-5 with TRBJ2-3; 8 bases align to TRBD2. Per the germline V gene, CDR1 is SGHKS and CDR2 is YYEKEE (reference sequence). This CDR3 region has 16 residues. V lost 0 bases, J lost 1 base, and 4 bases stayed unmatched. The DNA for the CDR3 is TGTGCCAGCAGCTTGGCCAGAGCGGGGGGCACAGATACGCAGTATTTT. It encodes CASSLARAGGTDTQYF.

Worth noting for this clone: This same CDR3 is encoded by further DNA sequences in the sample. CDR3 sequence reads: CASSTGTGGTGELFF. The CDR3, as DNA: TGCGCCAGCAGCACCGGGACAGGGGGGACCGGGGAGCTGTTTTTT. The chain recombines TRBV5-1 with TRBJ2-2; 11 bases agree with TRBD1. This CDR3 region has 15 residues. V lost 4 bases to trimming and J lost 5 bases; unmatched junction nucleotides: 4. CDR1 and CDR2 from the germline V gene are SGHRS and YFSETQ.

The chain uses TRBV6-1 and TRBJ2-7, with 8 positions matching TRBD1. Trimming cost V 3 bases and J 4 bases; bases outside gene matches: 2. CDR3 length: 13 residues. CDR1 is MNHNS and CDR2 is SASEGT in the germline V gene. CDR3 in amino acids: CASSDGQGYEQYF. CDR3 in DNA: TGTGCCAGCAGTGACGGACAGGGATACGAGCAGTACTTC.

The chain employs TRBV11-2 and TRBJ1-6; D is possibly TRBD1 (5 bases). CDR3 length: 19 residues. Trimming stripped 1 base from V and 0 bases from J, with 16 bases between. Germline assignment: CDR1 SGHAT and CDR2 FQNNGV. This chain's CDR3 is CASSLVGAGRSSYNSPLHF. CDR3 DNA sequence: TGTGCCAGCAGCTTAGTCGGGGCAGGAAGAAGCTCCTATAATTCACCCCTCCACTTT.

The chain combines TRBV24-1 with TRBJ2-3; possible D gene TRBD2, 6 bases. V gave up 6 bases and J gave up 2 bases, with 17 bases separating them. Germline V gives CDR1 KGHDR, CDR2 SFDVKD. The length of the CDR3 is 16 residues. The CDR3 reads CATSSASGGDTDTQYF. The CDR3 DNA is TGTGCCACCAGTTCCGCGTCCGGGGGTGACACAGATACGCAGTATTTT.

This chain connects TRBV9 to TRBJ1-6, with D unclear. The CDR3 loop spans 16 amino acids. Germline CDR1 SGDLS, CDR2 YYNGEE. V was cut by 0 bases and J by 0 bases, with 7 bases left in between. In nucleotides, the CDR3 is TGTGCCAGCAGCGTAGACCCAGTCTCCTATAATTCACCCCTCCACTTT. It specifies CASSVDPVSYNSPLHF.

The V and J genes are TRBV20-1 and TRBJ2-5; TRBD1 aligns across 7 bases. J was trimmed by 3 bases and V by 7 bases; bases with no gene match: 2. The CDR3 has 11 amino acids. The germline CDR1 and CDR2 sequences are DFQATT and SNEGSKA (reference sequence). CDR3 in amino acids: CSGGGEETQYF. In DNA, the CDR3 is TGCAGTGGAGGGGGCGAAGAGACCCAGTACTTC.

This clone was recorded only once. The chain joins TRBV23-1 to TRBJ2-1; D uncertain. TRBV23-1 is filed as an ORF, its function uncertain. The CDR3 extends over 16 amino acids. V lost 0 bases and J 7 bases, leaving 16 bases between the germline ends. This CDR3 reads CASSQSAFSPWNEQFF. The CDR3 DNA reads TGCGCCAGCAGTCAATCGGCGTTCTCCCCCTGGAATGAGCAGTTCTTC.

The V gene is TRBV24-1, the J gene TRBJ2-2; 11 bases agree with TRBD1. CDR3 length: 19 residues. The V and J ends lost 3 bases and 3 bases, in that order; junction bases with no gene match: 11. Germline lookup yields CDR1 KGHDR and CDR2 SFDVKD. The CDR3: CATSDRSLGQGADTGELFF. The DNA for the CDR3 is TGTGCCACCAGTGATCGTTCACTCGGACAGGGGGCTGACACCGGGGAGCTGTTTTTT.

CDR3 protein: CASTLQGLNTEAFF. The CDR3 bases are TGCGCCAGCACCTTACAGGGATTGAACACTGAAGCTTTCTTT. The chain is built from TRBV10-2 and TRBJ1-1; D may be TRBD1 (6 bases). With 7 bases removed from V and 0 bases from J, the gap between germline ends came to 12 bases. Germline V CDR1 and CDR2: WSHSY, SAAADI. CDR3 length: 14 residues.

The chain employs TRBV25-1 and TRBJ2-7; 9 nucleotides agree with TRBD1. Trimming at V came to 4 bases and at J to 2 bases, leaving 6 bases not matched to a gene. The CDR3 is 15 residues long. Germline V lookup: CDR1 MGHDK, CDR2 SYGVNS. CDR3 DNA: TGTGCCAGCAGTGTCGGGACAGGGAAAACCTACGAGCAGTACTTC. Translation gives CASSVGTGKTYEQYF.

This rearrangement joins TRBV12-5 to TRBJ2-7, with TRBD2 matching over 12 bases. V was clipped by 0 bases and J by 0 bases; unmatched bases: 6. CDR1 is LGHNT and CDR2 is FRNRAP in the germline V gene. The CDR3 loop spans 18 amino acids. Here the CDR3 reads CASGLVLLAGGSSYEQYF. The CDR3 region has the DNA TGTGCTAGTGGTTTGGTATTACTAGCGGGGGGTAGCTCCTACGAGCAGTACTTC.

With respect to this clone: At one end, the junction sequence differs from germline, possibly due to a read error. The chain has TRBV27 and TRBJ1-5; unclear D gene. The germline V gene has CDR1 MNHEY and CDR2 SMNVEV (reference sequence). This CDR3 region has 14 residues. The CDR3 region is CAGSLGGSNQPQHF. CDR3 coding DNA: TGTGCCGGCAGTCTGGGCGGTAGCAATCAGCCCCAGCATTTT.

The chain combines TRBV7-9 with TRBJ1-1; the D is unclear. V lost 5 bases to trimming and J lost 11 bases, with 9 bases between them. This CDR3 comprises 10 residues. Germline V gives CDR1 SEHNR, CDR2 FQNEAQ (reference sequence). The CDR3 loop reads CASSPTLAFF. The CDR3 DNA reads TGTGCCAGCAGCCCAACTCTGGCTTTCTTT.

The chain uses TRBV7-6 and TRBJ2-3; D is possibly TRBD1 (5 bases). The CDR3 covers 15 residues. Trimming removed 0 bases at V and 3 bases at J, with 10 bases between. Germline assignment: CDR1 SGHVS and CDR2 FNYEAQ. The CDR3 loop is CASSLAVGRTDTQYF. The CDR3 coding sequence is TGTGCCAGCAGCTTAGCGGTGGGGCGGACAGATACGCAGTATTTT.

V gene TRBV29-1 combines with J gene TRBJ1-2, with D perhaps matching TRBD1 (6 bases). V shed 4 bases and J shed 8 bases, with 11 bases lying between them. There are 11 residues in the CDR3. The germline V gene has CDR1 SQVTM and CDR2 ANQGSEA. The CDR3 here is CSVGGTSGYTF. The CDR3 DNA reads as TGCAGCGTTGGAGGGACATCAGGCTACACCTTC.

The chain carries TRBV10-1 and TRBJ1-1, with D unresolved. V was clipped by 0 bases and J by 1 base, with 9 bases between them. The CDR3 runs 15 residues. Per germline, CDR1 WNHNN and CDR2 SYGVQD (reference sequence). CDR3 nucleotides: TGCGCCAGCAGTGAGTCACTTCGAGGGAACACTGAAGCTTTCTTT. It yields the protein CASSESLRGNTEAFF.

J is TRBJ1-1 and V is TRBV27, with D uncertain. This CDR3 is built from 16 residues. Germline V lookup: CDR1 MNHEY, CDR2 SMNVEV (reference sequence). Trimming took off 3 bases at V and 0 bases at J, with 14 bases between the two ends. The CDR3 region is CASSFVFRRMNTEAFF. The CDR3 DNA sequence: TGTGCCAGCAGTTTCGTATTCAGGAGAATGAACACTGAAGCTTTCTTT.

The V gene is TRBV4-2, the J gene TRBJ2-1; D possibly corresponds to TRBD2 (6 bases). Trimming removed 0 bases from V and 4 bases from J, with 13 bases in between. Germline V gene lookup returns CDR1 LGHNA and CDR2 YNFKEQ. This CDR3 contains 16 residues. CDR3: CASSQDWWGVYNEQFF. The DNA of the CDR3 is TGTGCCAGCAGCCAAGATTGGTGGGGGGTATACAATGAGCAGTTCTTC.

This clone was picked up one time. The chain is built from TRBV11-2 and TRBJ1-4; D might be TRBD1 (5 bases). There are 14 residues in the CDR3. The V end was cut by 6 bases, the J end by 5 bases, with 13 bases between. The germline gives CDR1 SGHAT, CDR2 FQNNGV. DNA of the CDR3: TGTGCCAGCAGAGGAACCAGGGCGAATGAAAAACTGTTTTTT. It is translated as CASRGTRANEKLFF.

The chain joins TRBV9 to TRBJ2-1; the match to TRBD2 covers 10 bases. Germline lookup yields CDR1 SGDLS and CDR2 YYNGEE. J lost 2 bases, V lost 6 bases, and 5 bases had no gene match. The CDR3 is made up of 15 amino acids. DNA of the CDR3: TGTGCCAGCAATAAGCGGGGGGGTACCTACAATGAGCAGTTCTTC. Protein product: CASNKRGGTYNEQFF.

This clone turned up a few times. The chain has TRBV3-1 (or the pseudogene TRBV3-2) and TRBJ2-2; D is perhaps TRBD1 or TRBD2 (5 bases each). Germline CDR1 is LGHDT and CDR2 is YNNKEL (reference sequence). The V and J ends lost 2 bases and 4 bases respectively, with 14 bases between them. The CDR3 has 16 amino acids. The CDR3 here is CASSQYQQGATGELFF. CDR3 coding DNA: TGTGCCAGCAGCCAATATCAGCAGGGAGCCACCGGGGAGCTGTTTTTT.

The rearrangement joins TRBV12-3 or TRBV12-4 to TRBJ1-1; D is uncertain. The CDR3 covers 13 residues. Between the trimmed V and J ends, which lost 3 bases and 3 bases, there was a span of 8 bases. The CDR3 loop reads CASSFSGYTEAFF. For the CDR3, the DNA is TGTGCCAGCAGTTTTTCAGGATACACTGAAGCTTTCTTT.

This chain uses TRBV3-1 (or the pseudogene TRBV3-2) with TRBJ1-1; the D gene is possibly TRBD1 (6 bases). V was cut by 7 bases and J by 7 bases, with 13 bases left in between. The CDR3 is 12 amino acids. CDR1 and CDR2 from the germline V gene are LGHDT and YNNKEL (reference sequence). CDR3 nucleotide sequence: TGTGCCAGCAAGCGTGCGGACAGTGAAGCTTTCTTT. The encoded protein is CASKRADSEAFF.

The chain employs TRBV12-3 or TRBV12-4 and TRBJ1-1, with a tentative D call TRBD1 (6 bases). The CDR3 contains 13 residues. V was cut by 4 bases and J by 3 bases, with 9 bases left in between. In DNA form, the CDR3 reads TGTGCCAGCAGTTCCGAGGGGGACACTGAAGCTTTCTTT. The encoded protein is CASSSEGDTEAFF.

This chain uses TRBV11-2 with TRBJ1-4; D perhaps matches TRBD1 (5 bases). Per the germline V gene, CDR1 is SGHAT and CDR2 is FQNNGV. CDR3 length equals 14 residues. V dropped 3 bases and J dropped 3 bases, with 8 bases sitting between them. The CDR3, as DNA: TGTGCCAGCAGCTTCGGGGGTTCTAATGAAAAACTGTTTTTT. Translated: CASSFGGSNEKLFF.